Detailed here is one T cell receptor beta chain. There is no known antigen for this receptor. Base quality data are lacking; no much larger clone is found one base away. The approximately 39 donors, aged roughly 6 to 100 years, were systemically healthy Caucasian individuals from Russia. Approximately 9.3 milliliters of peripheral blood were collected from each donor into EDTA-treated Vacutainer tubes. Ficoll-Paque density-gradient centrifugation was used to isolate PBMCs, with at least 6 million per sample. Total RNA, at least 5 micrograms per sample, was extracted from PBMCs with Trizol reagent. For every donor, an aliquot of PBMCs went through flow cytometry to measure the percentages of naive CD45RAhigh/CD27high T cells. Receptor amplification or capture employed 5' RACE. Instrument on record: Illumina HiSeq 2500. A second PCR of roughly 6 to 12 cycles was performed with a sample-barcoded 5' primer and a J-beta primer mix. A template-switch 5' adaptor carrying 12 random nucleotides introduced a unique molecular identifier onto each TCR beta cDNA molecule. Each sample yielded at least 2.5 million CDR3-containing paired-end reads. The Mint cDNA synthesis kit, primed by a TRBC-specific oligonucleotide, was used to synthesize first-strand cDNA from all RNA. Following uracil-DNA glycosylase treatment, all cDNA underwent a first 18-cycle PCR with the universal primers M1SS and BC2_uni_R. Under the source paper's analysis protocol: Each sample was normalized by randomly selecting 1 million high-quality reads, each carrying a distinct molecular identifier. Instead of being binned into consensus sequences, reads that shared molecular identifiers were thrown out. CDR3 identification, clonotype clustering and error correction used MiTCR with a Q25 quality threshold and the strictest error-elimination algorithm. A nonparametric unseen species model using Euler transformation provided a lower-bound estimate of total TCR beta diversity. In-frame beta chains were kept once TCRdb had trimmed the public reads at Q25 with fastp and called clones with MiXCR. Each record represents a unique CDR3 protein, reported with the most common genes and DNA among its rows. The V and J calls were not made by the authors but by TCRdb's processing. This sample is represented by around 1.5 million distinct CDR3 sequences; approximately 38% of them were singletons. Approximately 7.9% of the sample rests with the top ten.

The source of the sample is a study of blood T cells in healthy people across ages (dated by TCRdb to about 2015). Background for the entire study: In model experiments, roughly one uniquely barcoded TCR beta cDNA molecule per two T cells was captured by template switching. To track age-related changes in TCR beta repertoire diversity, the study relied on deep sequencing normalized with unique cDNA molecular identifiers. To avoid experimental bias, donors of different ages were randomly spread across the sequencing lanes. Two additional independent replicas of 1 million unique cDNA reads from the same blood draw were analyzed for two donors (one aged 18 to 30 and one aged 80 or older). The donors were split into four age groups: young (average 16 years), middle-aged (39), aged (about 62) and long-lived (roughly 86). Findings and caveats that apply to the study as a whole: As age increased, observed TCR beta diversity per million T cells dropped in a roughly linear way, and a significant reduction was already evident by age about 36. A strong correlation was found between observed TCR beta diversity and the percentage of naive T cells measured by flow cytometry. Donor CMV infection status was unknown, potentially confounding age-related changes in expanded clonotypes. Conclusive comparison of naive and antigen-experienced compartments was prevented by the profiling of bulk unsorted PBMCs. Total diversity estimates from one million sequenced T cells were considered lower bounds and underestimates. The long-lived group showed more naive CD4+ T cells, fewer expanded clones and increased TCR diversity than the aged group, suggesting age selection.

At the junction V is shortened by 6 bases and J by 8 bases, with 17 bases in between. From cysteine to phenylalanine, the CDR3 is 15 amino acids long. Of the read, only the CDR3 DNA is kept; its 45 bases are in frame from base 1. Input material: blood. This receptor was identified in a young woman in good health. The receptor chain draws on TRBV12-3 or TRBV12-4 and TRBJ1-6; the D gene lacks a confident call. In nucleotides, the sequence is TGTGCCAGCAGCTCAAACCGGGCCGTGGATTCACCCCTCCACTTT. The resulting protein is CASSSNRAVDSPLHF.